The clone carrying this T cell receptor beta chain occurred a few times. Its antigen is still unknown. This sample is part of a study of Ad26.COV2.S vaccination and SARS-CoV-2 variants. Background on the study: Donor joined the COV1001 Ad26.COV2.S trial arm. Ad26.COV2.S given intramuscularly, once or twice 56 days apart.

TCRdb keeps only in-frame clones here, not all; method: immunoSEQ multiplex PCR. The profile covers about 280,000 clones, with about 89% appearing a single time and more than 2.5% taken by the ten largest. Germline CDR1 SGHRS, CDR2 YFSETQ. The CDR3 runs to 14 residues. Trimming took 0 bases from V and 5 from J, leaving 11 bases between them. Treatment of the sample: roughly 18 received Ad26.COV2.S at low or high dose, single or two shots; about 5 received placebo; per-sample allocation not given. Collection of the samples took place on day 63 after the first injection of vaccine or placebo. An Ad26 vector was used to express Wuhan-strain SARS-CoV-2 spike as the vaccine. Findings and limits, study-wide: Breadth measured for non-spike TCRs was similar across vaccine and placebo recipients.

The V call is TRBV5-1, the J call TRBJ1-1; D remains unclear. The sample was peripheral blood, taken in a trial of Ad26.COV2.S vaccine versus placebo. This TCR was recovered from a person aged 18-65 years who received the Ad26.COV2.S COVID-19 vaccine or a placebo. CDR3 DNA sequence: TGCGCCAGCAGCTTGGCCCCGCTTGGGACTGAAGCTTTCTTT. It translates to CASSLAPLGTEAFF. Complete variable domain (other parts from reference TRBV5-1 and TRBJ1-1): KAGVTQTPRYLIKTRGQQVTLSCSPISGHRSVSWYQQTPGQGLQFLFEYFSETQRNKGNFPGRFSGRQFSNSRSEMNVSTLELGDSALYLCASSLAPLGTEAFFGQGTRLTVV.